This record looks at one TCR beta chain sequence and its context. Its target is not known. This sample is part of a study of cytomegalovirus exposure and HLA in healthy donors. General observations from the study: Within a later analysis, the majority of CMV-associated TCR beta chains appeared HLA-restricted. The study dropped some indistinguishable V segments, TRBV6-2 and TRBV6-3 among them. Diagnosis of cytomegalovirus status made by the classifier reportedly showed high specificity and sensitivity. CMV serostatus alone was available as immune exposure information.

The V end lost 6 bases, the J end lost 6 bases, and 18 bases lay between the germline ends. Germline CDR1 is SNHLY and CDR2 is FYNNEI. The CDR3 sequence is 15 residues long. The PCR employed 60 Vbeta primers together with 13 Jbeta primers. The protocol was immunoSEQ multiplex PCR, while the TCRdb copy is restricted to in-frame clones and leaves out a portion. The sample lists 200,000 or so clones; approximately 84% were seen once. The sequencing input was PBMCs. The chain links TRBV2 to TRBJ1-5; D is unclear. This TCR was sampled from a woman aged 25-40 years in good health and CMV-seropositive. The CDR3 protein is CASSATVGRSQPQHF. For the CDR3, the DNA is TGTGCCAGCAGCGCCACCGTTGGAAGGAGTCAGCCCCAGCATTTT.